This T cell receptor (beta chain) was recovered during a study of cytomegalovirus exposure and HLA in healthy donors. This PCR relied on a set of 60 Vbeta primers and 13 Jbeta primers. Libraries were prepared by immunoSEQ multiplex PCR; TCRdb keeps only in-frame clonotypes and omits some of them. The data hold 80,000 to 130,000 clones, with 75% to 85% observed a single time. The length of the CDR3 is 16 residues. Germline V gene lookup returns CDR1 SEHNR and CDR2 FQNEAQ (reference sequence). The V and J ends lost 7 bases and 4 bases, in that order; junction bases with no gene match: 8. Healthy bone marrow donors made up the donor group. Overall study findings and caveats: Owing to their indistinguishability, certain V segments, notably TRBV6-2 and TRBV6-3, were excluded. Among the sequence variants, a highly shared cluster was likely an artifact of sequencing. At a 0.05 false discovery rate, a later analysis found approximately 17,000 TCR beta sequences to be associated with HLA alleles.

Turning to this clone: Its antigen is currently unknown.

This TCR came from a woman between 18 and 30 years old in good health and CMV-seronegative. The V gene is TRBV7-9, the J gene TRBJ2-3, with 13 bases lining up with TRBD2. The sequenced sample consisted of PBMCs. The CDR3 DNA sequence: TGTGCCAGCAACCCCGGACTAGCGGGAGTGGCAGATACGCAGTATTTT. It is translated as CASNPGLAGVADTQYF.